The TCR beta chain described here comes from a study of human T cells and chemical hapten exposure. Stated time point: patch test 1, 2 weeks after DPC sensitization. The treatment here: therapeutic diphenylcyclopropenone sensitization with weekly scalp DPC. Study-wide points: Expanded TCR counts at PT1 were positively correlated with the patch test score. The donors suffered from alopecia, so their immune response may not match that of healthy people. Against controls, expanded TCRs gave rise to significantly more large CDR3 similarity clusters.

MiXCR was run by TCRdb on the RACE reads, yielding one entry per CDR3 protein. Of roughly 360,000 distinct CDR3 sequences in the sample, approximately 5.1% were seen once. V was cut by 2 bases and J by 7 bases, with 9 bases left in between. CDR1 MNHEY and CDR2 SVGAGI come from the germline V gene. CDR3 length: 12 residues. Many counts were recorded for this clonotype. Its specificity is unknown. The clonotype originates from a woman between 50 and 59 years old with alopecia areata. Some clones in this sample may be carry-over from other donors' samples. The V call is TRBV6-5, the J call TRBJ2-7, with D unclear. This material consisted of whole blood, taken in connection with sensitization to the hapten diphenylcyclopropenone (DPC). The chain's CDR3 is CASSYRTGEQYF. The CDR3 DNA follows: TGTGCCAGCAGTTACCGGACCGGGGAGCAGTACTTC.